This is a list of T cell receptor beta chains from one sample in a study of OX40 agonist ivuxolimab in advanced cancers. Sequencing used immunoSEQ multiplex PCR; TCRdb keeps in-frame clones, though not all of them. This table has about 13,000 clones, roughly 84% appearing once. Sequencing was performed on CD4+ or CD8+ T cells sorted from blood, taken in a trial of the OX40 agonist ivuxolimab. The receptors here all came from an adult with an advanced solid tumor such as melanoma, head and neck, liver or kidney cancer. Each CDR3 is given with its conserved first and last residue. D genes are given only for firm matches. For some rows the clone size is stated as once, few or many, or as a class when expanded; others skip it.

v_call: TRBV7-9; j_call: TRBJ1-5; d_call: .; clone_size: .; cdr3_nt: TGTGCCAGCAGCCCTAGCGGTCTGGGATCTCAGCCCCAGCATTTT; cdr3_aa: CASSPSGLGSQPQHF
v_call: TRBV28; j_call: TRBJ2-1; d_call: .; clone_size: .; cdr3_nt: TGTGCCAGCAGTACCTACAATGAGCAGTTCTTC; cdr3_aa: CASSTYNEQFF
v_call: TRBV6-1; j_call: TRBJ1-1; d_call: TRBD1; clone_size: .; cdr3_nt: TGTGCCAGCAGTGAACTAGGGACAGGGGGCCACATGAACACTGAAGCTTTCTTT; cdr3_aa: CASSELGTGGHMNTEAFF
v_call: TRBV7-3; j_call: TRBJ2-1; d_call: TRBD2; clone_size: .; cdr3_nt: TGTGCCAGCAGCCTCCCCCTCCGGGGGGAAAGAAGTGAGCAGTTCTTC; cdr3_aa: CASSLPLRGERSEQFF
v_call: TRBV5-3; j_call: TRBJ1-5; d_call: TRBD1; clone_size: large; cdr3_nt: TGTGCCAGAAGCCAGGGGACAGAAAATAGCAATCAGCCCCAGCATTTT; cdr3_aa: CARSQGTENSNQPQHF
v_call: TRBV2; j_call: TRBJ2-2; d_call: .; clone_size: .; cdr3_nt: TGTGCCAGCAGCACAGCTACCGGGGAGCTGTTTTTT; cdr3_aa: CASSTATGELFF
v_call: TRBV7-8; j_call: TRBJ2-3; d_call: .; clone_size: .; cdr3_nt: TGTGCCAGCAGCTTACTTGGTGAGCTGTTCGGGACAGATACGCAGTATTTT; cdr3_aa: CASSLLGELFGTDTQYF
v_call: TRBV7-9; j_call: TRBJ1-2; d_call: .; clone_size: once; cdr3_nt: TGTGCCAGCAGCCTTGGGGGCGTCTGGGAGGGCTACACCTTC; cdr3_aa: CASSLGGVWEGYTF
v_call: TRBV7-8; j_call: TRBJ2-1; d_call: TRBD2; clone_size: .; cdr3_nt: TGTGCCAGCAGCTTAGCGGCTAGCGGGGTCTTCTACAATGAGCAGTTCTTC; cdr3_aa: CASSLAASGVFYNEQFF
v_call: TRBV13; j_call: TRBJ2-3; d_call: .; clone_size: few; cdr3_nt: TGTGCCAGTCTCTCAGGCCCAACTAGCACAGATACGCAGTATTTT; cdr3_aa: CASLSGPTSTDTQYF